The 30 T cell receptor beta chains below come from one sample, sequenced in a study of T cell changes during pregnancy in multiple sclerosis. The table came from immunoSEQ multiplex PCR; TCRdb's copy has only in-frame clones and leaves some out. The data show over 45,000 clones, over 75% seen once. The source material was peripheral blood, sampled in the first trimester of pregnancy. The receptors derive from a female donor in good health, enrolled as a control in a pregnancy study.

This clone was detected once. Written as DNA, the CDR3 is TGTGCCAGTAGAGGGACAGGAGCCACCTACGAGCAGTACTTC. It is translated as CASRGTGATYEQYF. The chain combines TRBV19 with TRBJ2-7; 8 bases match TRBD1. Losses at the gene ends were 6 bases for V and 2 bases for J; bases not matched to a gene: 6. The CDR3 consists of 14 residues. The germline gives CDR1 LNHDA, CDR2 SQIVND (reference sequence).

The chain links TRBV10-3 to TRBJ2-3, with 12 bases fitting TRBD2. V lost 11 bases, J lost 4 bases, and 10 bases stayed unmatched. Germline-derived CDR1 and CDR2 are ENHRY and SYGVKD. CDR3 size: 15 residues. This chain's CDR3 is CAVTASGGGADTQYF. CDR3 DNA: TGTGCCGTAACAGCTAGCGGGGGGGGCGCAGATACGCAGTATTTT.

The V and J genes are TRBV18 and TRBJ2-1; possible D gene TRBD1, 5 bases. Germline lookup yields CDR1 KGHSH and CDR2 LQKENI. V was clipped by 3 bases and J by 6 bases, with 12 bases between them. CDR3 length: 14 residues. This CDR3 is CASSPWTRGNEQFF. CDR3 nucleotides: TGTGCCAGCTCACCTTGGACAAGGGGCAATGAGCAGTTCTTC.

The chain links TRBV27 to TRBJ2-5; D is possibly TRBD1 (6 bases). Germline-derived CDR1 and CDR2 are MNHEY and SMNVEV (reference sequence). V lost 2 bases to trimming and J lost 2 bases, with 12 bases between them. The CDR3 is 15 amino acids. CDR3 nucleotides: TGTGCCAGCAGTTTAGGCTCAACAGGGCAAGAGACCCAGTACTTC. This encodes CASSLGSTGQETQYF.

CDR3 loop: CASSIAQRGANEQFF. The CDR3 DNA reads TGTGCCAGTAGTATCGCCCAGCGGGGCGCGAATGAGCAGTTCTTC. The chain carries TRBV19 and TRBJ2-1, with TRBD2 identical over 7 bases. The CDR3 sequence is 15 residues long. V trimming: 3 bases; J trimming: 7 bases; junction bases outside the gene matches: 9. Germline values: CDR1 LNHDA, CDR2 SQIVND (reference sequence).

This CDR3 reads CASSSLPGQGPSGANVLTF. In DNA, the CDR3 is TGTGCCAGCAGTTCACTCCCGGGACAGGGGCCCTCTGGGGCCAACGTCCTGACTTTC. The rearrangement links TRBV2 to TRBJ2-6, with 10 bases identical to TRBD1. With 5 bases clipped from V and 0 bases from J, the junction kept 10 bases outside the gene matches. This CDR3 is 19 amino acids long. The germline CDR1 and CDR2 sequences are SNHLY and FYNNEI.

About this clone: The junction departs from germline at one end; a sequencing error may be responsible. The chain links TRBV7-7 to TRBJ2-1; possible D gene TRBD2, 5 bases. CDR3 length: 15 residues. The germline V gene encodes CDR1 SSHAT and CDR2 FNYEAQ (reference sequence). CDR3 coding DNA: TGTGCTAGCAGTCCCGGGGTGGGGTCCTACAATGAGCAGTTCTTC. Translated: CASSPGVGSYNEQFF.

The CDR3 DNA reads as TGTGCCAGCAGTTTTGCCGGGGATGGAGAGACCCAGTACTTC. It is translated as CASSFAGDGETQYF. The chain couples TRBV28 to TRBJ2-5; possible D gene TRBD2, 5 bases. V lost 3 bases and J 4 bases, leaving 12 bases between the germline ends. CDR1 is MDHEN and CDR2 is SYDVKM in the germline V gene. The CDR3 has 14 residues.

In this sample, this clone turned up a few times. The rearrangement joins TRBV7-8 to TRBJ2-5, with D unclear. Germline V gene lookup returns CDR1 SGHVS and CDR2 FQNEAQ. This CDR3 is 15 amino acids long. Deletions cut 5 bases from V and 5 bases from J, with 18 bases between. CDR3 sequence: CASSRPRITLETQYF. CDR3 bases: TGTGCCAGCAGCCGGCCGAGGATCACCTTGGAGACCCAGTACTTC.

V and J are TRBV6-1 and TRBJ2-6; the D gene is possibly TRBD1 (5 bases). The CDR3 contains 15 residues. V lost 7 bases and J 2 bases, leaving 12 bases between the germline ends. Per germline, CDR1 MNHNS and CDR2 SASEGT. CDR3: CASIHDSTGANVLTF. CDR3 nucleotide sequence: TGTGCCAGCATCCACGACAGTACTGGGGCCAACGTCCTGACTTTC.

The chain employs TRBV11-2 and TRBJ2-6; tentative D call: TRBD1 (5 bases). The germline V gene has CDR1 SGHAT and CDR2 FQNNGV. Trimming shortened V by 2 bases and J by 0 bases, and 17 bases separated the two germline ends. The CDR3 is 19 residues long. The CDR3 nucleotides are TGTGCCAGCAGCTTACCATGGGGCGATGGTTACTCTGGGGCCAACGTCCTGACTTTC. Translated: CASSLPWGDGYSGANVLTF. The full variable domain, with the rest looked up from reference TRBV11-2 and TRBJ2-6, is EAGVAQSPRYKIIEKRQSVAFWCNPISGHATLYWYQQILGQGPKLLIQFQNNGVVDDSQLPKDRFSAERLKGVDSTLKIQPAKLEDSAVYLCASSLPWGDGYSGANVLTFGAGSRLTVL.

V usage is TRBV27 and J usage is TRBJ1-5; 7 nucleotides agree with TRBD1. CDR1 is MNHEY and CDR2 is SMNVEV in the germline V gene (reference sequence). The CDR3 loop spans 16 amino acids. With V trimmed by 6 bases and J by 8 bases, 16 bases remained unmatched. The CDR3 DNA reads TGTGCCAGCAGGGACAGGTCCGGGGGTCGAGGGGAGCCCCAGCATTTT. Translating gives CASRDRSGGRGEPQHF.

This clone was seen a few times. V is TRBV27 and J is TRBJ2-7; no firm D call. CDR3 length: 13 residues. Germline CDR1 reads MNHEY; CDR2 reads SMNVEV (reference sequence). Trimming removed 6 bases from V and 0 bases from J, with 9 bases in between. The CDR3 sequence is CASSVLSSYEQYF. The CDR3 DNA sequence: TGTGCCAGCAGCGTCCTAAGCTCCTACGAGCAGTACTTC.

V gene TRBV28 combines with J gene TRBJ2-3; no reliable D call. CDR1 and CDR2 from the germline V gene are MDHEN and SYDVKM. The CDR3 loop spans 14 amino acids. V dropped 1 base and J dropped 14 bases, with 19 bases sitting between them. CDR3 nucleotide sequence: TGTGCCAGCAGTTTATTGAGGTCCTACCATAACCGGTATTTT. As protein: CASSLLRSYHNRYF.

The chain employs TRBV5-1 and TRBJ2-5; D is undetermined. The V end lost 0 bases, the J end lost 0 bases, and 9 bases lay between the germline ends. CDR1 SGHRS and CDR2 YFSETQ come from the germline V gene. The CDR3 spans 15 residues. The CDR3 protein is CASSLAPGHQETQYF. The CDR3, as DNA: TGCGCCAGCAGCTTGGCACCAGGTCACCAAGAGACCCAGTACTTC.

The CDR3 DNA reads TGTGCCAGTAGTAAAGCGTACAGGGGGCGCAATCAGCCCCAGCATTTT. It is translated as CASSKAYRGRNQPQHF. The chain combines TRBV19 with TRBJ1-5, with 9 bases aligning to TRBD1. There are 16 residues in the CDR3. The V gene end was trimmed by 4 bases and the J gene end by 2 bases; junction bases not matched to a gene: 6. Germline lookup yields CDR1 LNHDA and CDR2 SQIVND (reference sequence).

The chain joins TRBV9 to TRBJ1-1; D gene unclear. From germline, CDR1 is SGDLS and CDR2 YYNGEE. The CDR3 runs 15 residues. Deletions cut 0 bases from V and 1 base from J, with 10 bases between. CDR3 DNA sequence: TGTGCCAGCAGCGTAGTGAATCAGTGGAACACTGAAGCTTTCTTT. Its translation is CASSVVNQWNTEAFF.

The chain uses TRBV5-1 and TRBJ2-5, with 7 bases aligning to TRBD1. The junction had 7 bases not matched to a gene; V was cut back by 4 bases and J by 4 bases. The CDR3 spans 14 residues. CDR1 is SGHRS and CDR2 is YFSETQ in the germline V gene. In DNA form, the CDR3 reads TGCGCCAGCAGCGAGACAGGGTCAGGAGAGACCCAGTACTTC. This sequence encodes CASSETGSGETQYF.

V usage is TRBV19 and J usage is TRBJ1-2, with 12 bases fitting TRBD1. Looked up from germline, CDR1 is LNHDA and CDR2 is SQIVND (reference sequence). The CDR3 consists of 15 residues. With 6 bases clipped from V and 6 bases from J, the junction kept 8 bases outside the gene matches. In nucleotides, the CDR3 is TGTGCCAGTAGCCTCTCGGGGACAGGGGGCGATGGCTACACCTTC. This sequence encodes CASSLSGTGGDGYTF.

The V call is TRBV9, the J call TRBJ2-5; possibly TRBD1 for D (5 bases). In germline, CDR1 is SGDLS, CDR2 YYNGEE. The CDR3 has 14 residues. Between the trimmed V and J ends, which lost 3 bases and 6 bases, there was a span of 15 bases. The DNA for the CDR3 is TGTGCCAGCAGCGCCGGACAAAATTCAAAGACCCAGTACTTC. This encodes CASSAGQNSKTQYF.

The chain carries TRBV6-5 and TRBJ2-2; a weak D match, TRBD1 (6 bases). Trimming stripped 2 bases from V and 6 bases from J, with 7 bases between. The CDR3 spans 13 residues. The V gene's germline CDR1 is MNHEY and CDR2 SVGAGI. The CDR3 reads CASSYEGAGELFF. In nucleotides, the CDR3 is TGTGCCAGCAGTTACGAGGGGGCCGGGGAGCTGTTTTTT.

A remark on this clone: A junction end diverges from the germline sequence, so it may reflect a read error. The chain recombines TRBV7-7 with TRBJ2-2, with 12 positions matching TRBD2. Germline V gene lookup returns CDR1 SSHAT and CDR2 FNYEAQ (reference sequence). The CDR3 sequence is 15 residues long. The CDR3 here is CASSWTSGATGELFF. In nucleotides, the CDR3 is TGTGCTAGCAGCTGGACTAGCGGGGCCACCGGGGAGCTGTTTTTT.

CDR3 sequence reads: CASSYSGQGTYEQYF. The CDR3 region has the DNA TGTGCCAGCAGTTACAGTGGACAGGGGACCTACGAGCAGTACTTC. The V and J genes are TRBV6-5 and TRBJ2-7; 9 nucleotides align to TRBD1. From germline, CDR1 is MNHEY and CDR2 SVGAGI. V shed 2 bases, J shed 2 bases, and the junction held 4 bases outside the gene matches. There are 15 residues in the CDR3.

This chain connects TRBV2 to TRBJ1-2; tentative D call: TRBD1 (6 bases). V dropped 6 bases and J dropped 8 bases, with 22 bases sitting between them. Germline V gene sequence: CDR1 SNHLY, CDR2 FYNNEI. The CDR3 is 15 residues long. CDR3 sequence: CASRTAFSGHIGYTF. Written as DNA, the CDR3 is TGTGCCAGCAGAACAGCGTTCTCGGGACATATCGGCTACACCTTC. The whole variable domain, filled in from reference TRBV2 and TRBJ1-2, reads EPEVTQTPSHQVTQMGQEVILRCVPISNHLYFYWYRQILGQKVEFLVSFYNNEISEKSEIFDDQFSVERPDGSNFTLKIRSTKLEDSAMYFCASRTAFSGHIGYTFGSGTRLTVV.

The V call is TRBV5-1, the J call TRBJ1-1; D may be TRBD1 (5 bases). Trimming cost V 0 bases and J 3 bases, with 12 bases left between them. Germline values: CDR1 SGHRS, CDR2 YFSETQ. The CDR3 runs 15 residues. CDR3 in DNA: TGCGCCAGCAGCTTGGGACGGGGCGGGGACACTGAAGCTTTCTTT. Protein sequence: CASSLGRGGDTEAFF. Full variable domain (outside the CDR3, taken from reference TRBV5-1 and TRBJ1-1): KAGVTQTPRYLIKTRGQQVTLSCSPISGHRSVSWYQQTPGQGLQFLFEYFSETQRNKGNFPGRFSGRQFSNSRSEMNVSTLELGDSALYLCASSLGRGGDTEAFFGQGTRLTVV.

This chain links TRBV27 with TRBJ1-4; tentatively, D is TRBD1 (6 bases). The CDR3 extends over 15 amino acids. Germline CDR1 reads MNHEY; CDR2 reads SMNVEV (reference sequence). The ends were cut back, 6 bases at V and 8 bases at J, with 19 bases in the middle. The CDR3 sequence is CASRELMAGAEKLFF. CDR3 DNA: TGTGCCAGCAGGGAGCTGATGGCAGGGGCCGAAAAACTGTTTTTT.

The rearrangement joins TRBV18 to TRBJ1-1; D is uncertain. V shed 3 bases and J shed 5 bases, with 10 bases lying between them. CDR3 length: 13 residues. Germline CDR1 is KGHSH and CDR2 is LQKENI. This CDR3 is CASSPPIRTEAFF. The CDR3 DNA is TGTGCCAGCTCACCTCCTATCCGTACTGAAGCTTTCTTT.

This clone was counted at least ten times. J is TRBJ1-3 and V is TRBV18; the D is unclear. The ends were cut back, 5 bases at V and 3 bases at J, with 17 bases in the middle. From germline, CDR1 is KGHSH and CDR2 LQKENI. CDR3 length equals 16 residues. CDR3 sequence (DNA): TGTGCCAGCTCAACCACTAAGGTAGACTATGGAAACACCATATATTTT. It translates to CASSTTKVDYGNTIYF.

V gene TRBV29-1 combines with J gene TRBJ2-3, with 12 bases fitting TRBD2. There are 14 residues in the CDR3. The ends lost 8 bases at V and 4 bases at J; junction bases unmatched: 7. The germline V gene encodes CDR1 SQVTM and CDR2 ANQGSEA. The CDR3 region is CSLRTSGTSDTQYF. The CDR3 DNA reads TGCAGCTTGAGGACTAGCGGGACCTCAGATACGCAGTATTTT.

The chain has TRBV7-2 and TRBJ2-7, with 8 positions matching TRBD1. Germline V gene data show CDR1 as SGHTA and CDR2 as FQGNSA. With 5 bases clipped from V and 2 bases from J, the junction kept 8 bases outside the gene matches. This CDR3 is 15 amino acids long. In DNA form, the CDR3 reads TGTGCCAGCAGCAGGACAGGGTGGAGTCCCTACGAGCAGTACTTC. Amino acid sequence: CASSRTGWSPYEQYF. The full variable domain, completed using reference TRBV7-2 and TRBJ2-7, is GAGVSQSPSNKVTEKGKDVELRCDPISGHTALYWYRQSLGQGLEFLIYFQGNSAPDKSGLPSDRFSAERTGGSVSTLTIQRTQQEDSAVYLCASSRTGWSPYEQYFGPGTRLTVT.